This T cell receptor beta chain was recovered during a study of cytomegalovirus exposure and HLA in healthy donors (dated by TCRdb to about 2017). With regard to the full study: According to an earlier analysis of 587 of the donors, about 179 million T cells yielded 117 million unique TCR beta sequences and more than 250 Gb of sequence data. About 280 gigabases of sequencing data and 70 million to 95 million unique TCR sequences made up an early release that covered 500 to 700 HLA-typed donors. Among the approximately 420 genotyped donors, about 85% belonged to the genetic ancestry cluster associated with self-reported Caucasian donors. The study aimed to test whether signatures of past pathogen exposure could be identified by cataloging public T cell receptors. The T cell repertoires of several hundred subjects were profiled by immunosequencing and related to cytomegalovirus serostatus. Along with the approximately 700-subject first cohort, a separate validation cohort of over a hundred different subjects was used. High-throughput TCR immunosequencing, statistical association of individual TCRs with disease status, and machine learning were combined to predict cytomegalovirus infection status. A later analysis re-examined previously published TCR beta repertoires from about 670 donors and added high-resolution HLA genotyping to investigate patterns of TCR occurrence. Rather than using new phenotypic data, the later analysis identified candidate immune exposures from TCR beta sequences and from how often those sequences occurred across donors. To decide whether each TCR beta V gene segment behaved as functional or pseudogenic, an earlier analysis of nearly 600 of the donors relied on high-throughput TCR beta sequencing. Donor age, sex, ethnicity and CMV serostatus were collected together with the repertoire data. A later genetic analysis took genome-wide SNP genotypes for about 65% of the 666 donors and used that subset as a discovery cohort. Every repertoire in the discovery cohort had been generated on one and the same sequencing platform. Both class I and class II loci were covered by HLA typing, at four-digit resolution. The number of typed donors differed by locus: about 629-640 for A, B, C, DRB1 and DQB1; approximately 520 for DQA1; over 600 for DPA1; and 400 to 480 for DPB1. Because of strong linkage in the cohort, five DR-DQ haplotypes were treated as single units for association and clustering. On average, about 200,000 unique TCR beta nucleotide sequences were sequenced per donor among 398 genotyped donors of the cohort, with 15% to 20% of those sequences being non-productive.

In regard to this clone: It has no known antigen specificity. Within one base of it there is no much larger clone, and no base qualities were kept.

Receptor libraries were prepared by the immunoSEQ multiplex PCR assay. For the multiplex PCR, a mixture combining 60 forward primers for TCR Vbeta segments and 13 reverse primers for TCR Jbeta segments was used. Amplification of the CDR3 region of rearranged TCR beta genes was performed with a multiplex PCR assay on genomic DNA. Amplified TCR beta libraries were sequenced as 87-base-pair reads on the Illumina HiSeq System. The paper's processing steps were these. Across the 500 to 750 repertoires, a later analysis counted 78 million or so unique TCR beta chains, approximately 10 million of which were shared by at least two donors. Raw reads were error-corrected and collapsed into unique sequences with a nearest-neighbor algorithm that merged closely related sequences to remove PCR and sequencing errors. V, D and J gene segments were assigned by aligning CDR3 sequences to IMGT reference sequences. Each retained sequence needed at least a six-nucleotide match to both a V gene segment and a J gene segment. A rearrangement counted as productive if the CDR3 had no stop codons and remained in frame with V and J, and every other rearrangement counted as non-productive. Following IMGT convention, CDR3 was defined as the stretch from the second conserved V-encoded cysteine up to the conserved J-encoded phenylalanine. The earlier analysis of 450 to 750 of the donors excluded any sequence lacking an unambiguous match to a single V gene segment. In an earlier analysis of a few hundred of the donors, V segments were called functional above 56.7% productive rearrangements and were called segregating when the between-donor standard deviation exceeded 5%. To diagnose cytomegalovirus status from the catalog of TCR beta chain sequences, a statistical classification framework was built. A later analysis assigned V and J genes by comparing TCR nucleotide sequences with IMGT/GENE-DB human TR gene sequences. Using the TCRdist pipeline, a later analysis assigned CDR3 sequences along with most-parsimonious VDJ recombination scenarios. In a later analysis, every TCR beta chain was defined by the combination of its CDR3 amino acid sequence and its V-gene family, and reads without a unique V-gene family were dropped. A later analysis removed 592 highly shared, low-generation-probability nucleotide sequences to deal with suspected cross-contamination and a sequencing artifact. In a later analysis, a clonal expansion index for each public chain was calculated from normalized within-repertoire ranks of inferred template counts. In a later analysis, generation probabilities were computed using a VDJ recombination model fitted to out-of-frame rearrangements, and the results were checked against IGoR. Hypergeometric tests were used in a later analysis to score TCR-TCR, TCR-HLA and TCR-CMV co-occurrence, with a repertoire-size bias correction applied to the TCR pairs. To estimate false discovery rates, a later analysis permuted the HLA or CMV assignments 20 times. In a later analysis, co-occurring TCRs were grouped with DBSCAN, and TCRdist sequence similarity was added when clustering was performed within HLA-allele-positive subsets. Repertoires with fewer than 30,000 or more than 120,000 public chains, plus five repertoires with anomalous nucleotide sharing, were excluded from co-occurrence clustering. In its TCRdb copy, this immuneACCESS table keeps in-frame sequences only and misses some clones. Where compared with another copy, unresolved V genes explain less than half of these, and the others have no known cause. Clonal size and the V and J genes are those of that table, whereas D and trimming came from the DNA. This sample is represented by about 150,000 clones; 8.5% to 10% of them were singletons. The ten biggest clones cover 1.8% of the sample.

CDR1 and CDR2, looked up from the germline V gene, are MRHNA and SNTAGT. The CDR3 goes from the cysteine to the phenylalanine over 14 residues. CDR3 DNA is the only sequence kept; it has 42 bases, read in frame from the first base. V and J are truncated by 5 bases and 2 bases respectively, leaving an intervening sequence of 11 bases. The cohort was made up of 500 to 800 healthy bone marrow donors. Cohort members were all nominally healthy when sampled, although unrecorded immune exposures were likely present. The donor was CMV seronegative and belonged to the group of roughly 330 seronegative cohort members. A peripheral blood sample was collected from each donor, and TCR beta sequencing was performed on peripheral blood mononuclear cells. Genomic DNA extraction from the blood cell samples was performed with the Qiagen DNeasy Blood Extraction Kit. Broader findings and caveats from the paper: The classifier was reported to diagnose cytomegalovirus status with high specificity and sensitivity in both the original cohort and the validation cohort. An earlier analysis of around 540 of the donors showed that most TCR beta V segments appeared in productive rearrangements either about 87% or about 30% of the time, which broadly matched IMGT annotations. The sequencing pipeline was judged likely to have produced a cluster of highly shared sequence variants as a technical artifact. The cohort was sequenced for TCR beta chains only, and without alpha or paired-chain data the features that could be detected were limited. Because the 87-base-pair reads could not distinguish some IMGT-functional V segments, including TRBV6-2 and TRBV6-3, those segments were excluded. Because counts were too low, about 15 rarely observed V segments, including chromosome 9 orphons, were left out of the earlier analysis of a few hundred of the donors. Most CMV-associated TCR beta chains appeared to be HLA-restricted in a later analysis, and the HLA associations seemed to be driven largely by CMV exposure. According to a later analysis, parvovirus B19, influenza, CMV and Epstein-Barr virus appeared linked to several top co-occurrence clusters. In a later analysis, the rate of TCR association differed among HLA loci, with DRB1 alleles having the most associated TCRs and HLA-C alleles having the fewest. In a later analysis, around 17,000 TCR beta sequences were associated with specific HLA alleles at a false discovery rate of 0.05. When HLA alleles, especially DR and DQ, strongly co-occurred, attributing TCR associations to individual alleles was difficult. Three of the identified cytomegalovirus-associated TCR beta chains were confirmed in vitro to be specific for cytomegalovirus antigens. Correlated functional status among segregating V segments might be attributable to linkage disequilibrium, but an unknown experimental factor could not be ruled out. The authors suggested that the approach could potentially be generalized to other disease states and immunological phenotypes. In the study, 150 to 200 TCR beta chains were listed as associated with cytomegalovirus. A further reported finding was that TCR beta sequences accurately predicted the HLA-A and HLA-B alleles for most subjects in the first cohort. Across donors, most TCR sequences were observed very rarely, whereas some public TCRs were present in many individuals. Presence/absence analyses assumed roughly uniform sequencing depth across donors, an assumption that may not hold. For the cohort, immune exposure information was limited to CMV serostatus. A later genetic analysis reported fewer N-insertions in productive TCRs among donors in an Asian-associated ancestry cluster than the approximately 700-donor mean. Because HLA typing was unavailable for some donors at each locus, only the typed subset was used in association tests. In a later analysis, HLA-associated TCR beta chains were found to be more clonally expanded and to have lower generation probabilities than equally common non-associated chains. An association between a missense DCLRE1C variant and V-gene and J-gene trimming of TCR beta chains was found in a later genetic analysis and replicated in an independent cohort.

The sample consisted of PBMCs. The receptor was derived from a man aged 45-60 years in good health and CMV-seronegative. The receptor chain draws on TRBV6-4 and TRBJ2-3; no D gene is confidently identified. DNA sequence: TGTGCCAGCAGTTCTACGCCTGACACAGATACGCAGTATTTT. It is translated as CASSSTPDTDTQYF.